Shown below are 5 T cell receptor beta chains from a single sample sequenced in a study of blood T cell repertoires in COVID-19 (dated by TCRdb to 2018 to 2020). Libraries were made using the immunoSEQ multiplex PCR assay. Held by TCRdb, this immuneACCESS table contains in-frame sequences only and omits some clones. Under half of the omission traces to an unresolved V gene where checked; the cause of the rest is unknown. This sample gives 200,000 to 300,000 clones in total; about 90% of them show up just once. Clones ranked in the top ten supply 3% to 4% of the sample. The sample comprised peripheral blood. These receptor sequences come from a middle-aged woman with acute or convalescent COVID-19.

This clone was seen a single time. At the DNA level, this CDR3 is encoded by other sequences in the same sample as well. V is TRBV5-1 and J is TRBJ1-4; tentative D call: TRBD1 (5 bases). Germline assignment: CDR1 SGHRS and CDR2 YFSETQ. V was shortened by 4 bases and J by 10 bases, with 17 bases between the two germline ends. The CDR3 sequence is 14 residues long. The CDR3 spells CASSLAQGQGKLFF. CDR3 nucleotide sequence: TGCGCCAGCAGCCTCGCCCAGGGCCAGGGAAAACTGTTTTTT. Together with reference TRBV5-1 and TRBJ1-4, the CDR3 gives the full variable domain: KAGVTQTPRYLIKTRGQQVTLSCSPISGHRSVSWYQQTPGQGLQFLFEYFSETQRNKGNFPGRFSGRQFSNSRSEMNVSTLELGDSALYLCASSLAQGQGKLFFGSGTQLSVL.

The J gene is TRBJ1-2, the V gene TRBV6-5; 9 bases align to TRBD1. The ends lost 6 bases at V and 4 bases at J; junction bases unmatched: 9. The CDR3 extends over 15 amino acids. Germline assignment: CDR1 MNHEY and CDR2 SVGAGI. The CDR3 DNA is TGTGCCAGCAGAAGGGGGGGACAGGGAACCTATGGCTACACCTTC. The encoded protein is CASRRGGQGTYGYTF.

The rearrangement uses TRBV3-1 (or the pseudogene TRBV3-2) and TRBJ1-2; perhaps TRBD1 as D (6 bases). The germline CDR1 and CDR2 sequences are LGHDT and YNNKEL (reference sequence). The CDR3 contains 16 residues. Trimming shortened V by 1 base and J by 0 bases, and 12 bases separated the two germline ends. The CDR3 is CASSQARDIANYGYTF. CDR3 nucleotide sequence: TGTGCCAGCAGCCAAGCCCGGGACATTGCTAACTATGGCTACACCTTC.

The V call is TRBV3-1 (or the pseudogene TRBV3-2), the J call TRBJ2-7, with D possibly matching TRBD1 (6 bases). The V end lost 4 bases, the J end lost 2 bases, and 12 bases lay between the germline ends. This CDR3 has 14 residues. CDR1 and CDR2 from the germline V gene are LGHDT and YNNKEL (reference sequence). CDR3 sequence: CASSLRTDAYEQYV. CDR3 in DNA: TGTGCCAGCAGCCTACGGACAGATGCCTACGAGCAGTACGTC.

The chain is built from TRBV5-1 and TRBJ1-1; perhaps TRBD1 as D (6 bases). Germline CDR1 is SGHRS and CDR2 is YFSETQ. With 0 bases removed from V and 0 bases from J, the gap between germline ends came to 9 bases. The CDR3 extends over 15 amino acids. For the CDR3, the DNA is TGCGCCAGCAGCTTGGGGGGGCTTCTGAACACTGAAGCTTTCTTT. Translating it yields CASSLGGLLNTEAFF.